This T cell receptor beta chain was obtained from a study of response to subunit inactivated influenza vaccine. Study-level results: It was the authors' suggestion that each seasonal influenza vaccination recruits few new T cells.

In TCRdb, the RT-PCR reads were re-called with MiXCR into one record per CDR3 protein. The table shows hundreds of thousands of distinct CDR3 sequences, with 10% to 15% occurring only once. The CDR3 sequence is 13 residues long. Germline V gives CDR1 SQVTM, CDR2 ANQGSEA. The V end lost 3 bases, the J end lost 2 bases, and 11 bases lay between the germline ends. Concerning this clonotype itself: Its antigen is undetermined.

The sample here was PBMCs from blood, taken on the day of vaccination. This TCR derives from a man aged 45-65 years who received an inactivated influenza vaccine. The chain couples TRBV29-1 to TRBJ2-7; a weak D match, TRBD2 (5 bases). CDR3 in amino acids: CSVEEVGTYEQYF. For the CDR3, the DNA is TGCAGCGTTGAGGAGGTGGGGACCTACGAGCAGTACTTC.